This TCR beta chain was sequenced in a study of cytomegalovirus exposure and HLA in healthy donors. 13 Jbeta primers and 60 Vbeta primers were used for the PCR. TCRdb's copy holds only in-frame clones and misses some; the assay was immunoSEQ multiplex PCR. The data contain approximately 180,000 clones, 75% to 85% of them singletons. This clone was recorded a few times. Germline assignment: CDR1 SGHDT and CDR2 YYEEEE. This CDR3 is 15 amino acids long. The trim removed 0 bases at V and 6 bases at J, leaving 5 bases unmatched. This sequence originates from a woman between 45 and 60 years old in good health and CMV-seropositive. Sequences were obtained from PBMCs. The chain carries TRBV5-6 and TRBJ1-5; 8 bases are a match to TRBD1. CDR3 bases: TGTGCCAGCAGCTTGGCAGGGGGCGCCGGTCAGCCCCAGCATTTT. Translated: CASSLAGGAGQPQHF. Together with reference TRBV5-6 and TRBJ1-5, the CDR3 gives the full variable domain: DAGVTQSPTHLIKTRGQQVTLRCSPKSGHDTVSWYQQALGQGPQFIFQYYEEEERQRGNFPDRFSGHQFPNYSSELNVNALLLGDSALYLCASSLAGGAGQPQHFGDGTRLSIL.